This TCR beta chain comes out of a study of cytomegalovirus exposure and HLA in healthy donors. Only in-frame clones appear in the TCRdb table, and some are missing; sequencing was by immunoSEQ multiplex PCR. Of 76,000 or so clones listed, 94% are singletons. The CDR3 has 15 residues. V lost 7 bases and J lost 7; bases outside the gene matches: 7. The germline V gene has CDR1 SNHLY and CDR2 FYNNEI. The chain carries TRBV2 and TRBJ2-1; 13 nucleotides line up with TRBD2. The TCR sequence derives from a woman aged 18-30 years in good health and CMV-seropositive. The specimen sequenced was PBMCs. CDR3 sequence reads: CASKAGLAGENEQFF. Here the CDR3 DNA reads TGTGCCAGCAAGGCCGGACTAGCGGGAGAGAATGAGCAGTTCTTC.